The 30 T cell receptor beta chains below all came from one sample that was sequenced in a study of blood T cell repertoires in COVID-19. Using immunoSEQ multiplex PCR, the repertoire was profiled, and TCRdb retains in-frame clones only, with some absent. The sample lists under 500,000 clones, 70% to 90% occurring once. The sequenced material came from PBMCs or T cells enriched from blood (not recorded which). These receptors came from a woman between 18 and 29 years old with acute COVID-19.

The V and J genes are TRBV9 and TRBJ2-1, with 10 nucleotides matching TRBD2. Germline V gene sequence: CDR1 SGDLS, CDR2 YYNGEE. The V segment lost 4 bases and the J segment 7 bases; nucleotides outside the gene matches: 11. This CDR3 spans 16 amino acids. The CDR3 here is CASSPDSGRTLNEQFF. The CDR3 nucleotides are TGTGCCAGCAGCCCTGATAGCGGGAGGACCCTTAATGAGCAGTTCTTC.

The chain is built from TRBV27 and TRBJ1-5; 9 nucleotides line up with TRBD1. CDR3 length: 18 residues. The J segment lost 0 bases and the V segment lost 3 bases, leaving 9 bases of the junction unmatched. CDR1 is MNHEY and CDR2 is SMNVEV in the germline V gene (reference sequence). The CDR3 region is CASSFYQTGGASNQPQHF. DNA for the CDR3: TGTGCCAGCAGTTTCTACCAAACAGGGGGCGCTAGCAATCAGCCCCAGCATTTT.

The chain recombines TRBV12-5 with TRBJ1-1; TRBD1 matches at 9 bases. The V gene end was trimmed by 0 bases and the J gene end by 3 bases; junction bases not matched to a gene: 20. Germline V CDR1 and CDR2: LGHNT, FRNRAP. There are 21 residues in the CDR3. CDR3 in DNA: TGTGCTAGTGGTTTGGTGGTCGTCTCCGGGACAGGGTTCGGGGCGGACACTGAAGCTTTCTTT. This encodes CASGLVVVSGTGFGADTEAFF.

The chain links TRBV5-4 to TRBJ2-7; 13 bases are shared with TRBD2. This CDR3 is built from 16 residues. J was trimmed by 5 bases and V by 4 bases; bases with no gene match: 9. CDR1 is SGHNT, CDR2 YYREEE, per germline (reference sequence). The CDR3 region is CASSTRTSGSLDEQYF. CDR3 sequence (DNA): TGTGCCAGCAGCACTAGGACTAGCGGGAGTCTGGACGAGCAGTACTTC.

The rearrangement joins TRBV27 to TRBJ2-3; D gene unclear. CDR1 MNHEY and CDR2 SMNVEV come from the germline V gene (reference sequence). V was cut by 3 bases and J by 6 bases, with 7 bases left in between. This CDR3 spans 12 amino acids. The CDR3 loop is CASSLRLDTQYF. The DNA for the CDR3 is TGTGCCAGCAGTTTGAGGCTCGATACGCAGTATTTT.

V usage is TRBV3-1 (or the pseudogene TRBV3-2) and J usage is TRBJ2-7, with 8 bases aligning to TRBD2. CDR3 length: 15 amino acids. Germline CDR1 reads LGHDT; CDR2 reads YNNKEL (reference sequence). Trimming at V came to 7 bases and at J to 0 bases, leaving 8 bases not matched to a gene. In DNA, the CDR3 is TGTGCCAGCACCCGAAGCGGGGGAGACTCCTACGAGCAGTACTTC. Protein: CASTRSGGDSYEQYF.

As regards this clone: Other DNA variants within this sample encode the same CDR3. V is TRBV9 and J is TRBJ2-5; 11 bases match TRBD2. Germline CDR1 reads SGDLS; CDR2 reads YYNGEE. CDR3 length equals 15 residues. Trimming at V came to 0 bases and at J to 4 bases, leaving 2 bases not matched to a gene. As DNA, the CDR3 is TGTGCCAGCAGCGTAGTGGGGACTAGCGGAGAGACCCAGTACTTC. Protein sequence: CASSVVGTSGETQYF.

The chain has TRBV6-2 or TRBV6-3 and TRBJ1-5, with D tentatively TRBD1 (5 bases). This CDR3 comprises 14 residues. Germline V gives CDR1 MNHEY, CDR2 SVGEGT. V was shortened by 4 bases and J by 5 bases, with 12 bases between the two germline ends. The CDR3 loop is CASSLTGLHQPQHF. The CDR3, as DNA: TGTGCCAGCAGTTTAACGGGACTTCATCAGCCCCAGCATTTT.

The V and J genes are TRBV25-1 and TRBJ2-1; D is unclear. This CDR3 spans 12 amino acids. The V gene's germline CDR1 is MGHDK and CDR2 SYGVNS. Trimming cost V 3 bases and J 3 bases, with 3 bases left between them. Here the CDR3 reads CASSDLYNEQFF. The CDR3 DNA sequence: TGTGCCAGCAGTGACCTCTACAATGAGCAGTTCTTC.

The gene calls are TRBV19 and TRBJ1-3; D is undetermined. V was clipped by 2 bases and J by 0 bases, with 8 bases between them. The length of the CDR3 is 15 residues. Per germline, CDR1 LNHDA and CDR2 SQIVND (reference sequence). In nucleotides, the CDR3 is TGTGCCAGTAGTATATTGGCCGACTCTGGAAACACCATATATTTT. Translated, it gives CASSILADSGNTIYF. Full variable domain (rest looked up from reference TRBV19 and TRBJ1-3): DGGITQSPKYLFRKEGQNVTLSCEQNLNHDAMYWYRQDPGQGLRLIYYSQIVNDFQKGDIAEGYSVSREKKESFPLTVTSAQKNPTAFYLCASSILADSGNTIYFGEGSWLTVV.

This rearrangement joins TRBV7-8 to TRBJ1-5, with D possibly TRBD1 on 5 matching bases. CDR1 is SGHVS, CDR2 FQNEAQ, per germline. The ends were cut back, 3 bases at V and 0 bases at J, with 9 bases in the middle. This CDR3 has 15 amino acids. The CDR3 region has the DNA TGTGCCAGCAGCTTGGATCAGGGTAGCAATCAGCCCCAGCATTTT. Translated: CASSLDQGSNQPQHF.

V usage is TRBV7-3 and J usage is TRBJ1-1; D is possibly TRBD1 (6 bases). CDR3 size: 17 residues. V shed 1 base and J shed 1 base, with 16 bases lying between them. Per the germline V gene, CDR1 is SGHTA and CDR2 is FQGTGA. Here the CDR3 reads CASSLKPVGGTNTEAFF. The DNA of the CDR3 is TGTGCCAGCAGCTTAAAGCCGGTAGGGGGAACGAACACTGAAGCTTTCTTT.

The rearrangement joins TRBV14 to TRBJ2-7; no definite D call. The CDR3 has 13 residues. V gave up 1 base and J gave up 6 bases, with 10 bases separating them. CDR1 and CDR2 from the germline V gene are SGHDN and FVKESK. CDR3 sequence reads: CASSQVMALEQYF. CDR3 nucleotide sequence: TGTGCCAGCAGCCAAGTCATGGCCCTCGAGCAGTACTTC. The variable domain in full, with the rest retrieved from reference TRBV14 and TRBJ2-7, is EAGVTQFPSHSVIEKGQTVTLRCDPISGHDNLYWYRRVMGKEIKFLLHFVKESKQDESGMPNNRFLAERTGGTYSTLKVQPAELEDSGVYFCASSQVMALEQYFGPGTRLTVT.

The chain carries TRBV27 and TRBJ1-5, with 8 bases identical to TRBD1. This CDR3 is 16 amino acids long. Germline CDR1 and CDR2: MNHEY and SMNVEV (reference sequence). V lost 0 bases, J lost 5 bases, and 6 bases stayed unmatched. The CDR3 loop is CASSLSPGGADQPQHF. In nucleotides, the CDR3 is TGTGCCAGCAGTTTATCCCCAGGGGGCGCGGATCAGCCCCAGCATTTT.

In nucleotides, the CDR3 is TGCGCCAGCAGCACCAGGGCAGATACGCAGTATTTT. It codes for CASSTRADTQYF. The genes are TRBV5-1 and TRBJ2-3; D possibly corresponds to TRBD1 (5 bases). The CDR3 is 12 amino acids. The germline gives CDR1 SGHRS, CDR2 YFSETQ. Between the trimmed V and J ends, which lost 4 bases and 4 bases, there was a span of 7 bases.

This clone was observed a single time. CDR3 sequence reads: CASMTGTKGTQYF. The CDR3 nucleotides read TGTGCCAGCATGACAGGAACAAAAGGGACCCAGTACTTC. The V call is TRBV28, the J call TRBJ2-5, with D perhaps matching TRBD1 (6 bases). The CDR3 runs to 13 residues. Trimming left V 7 bases short and J 7 bases short, with 16 bases between. CDR1 is MDHEN, CDR2 SYDVKM, per germline.

This sequence joins TRBV4-3 and TRBJ2-7; 12 bases match TRBD2. Germline lookup yields CDR1 LGHNA and CDR2 YSLEER. V lost 3 bases to trimming and J lost 2 bases; unmatched junction nucleotides: 2. The CDR3 totals 15 residues. For the CDR3, the DNA is TGCGCCAGCAGCCAGCTAGCGGGGGGGGCCTACGAGCAGTACTTC. Its protein product is CASSQLAGGAYEQYF.

The V gene is TRBV4-3, the J gene TRBJ2-7; TRBD1 matches at 7 bases. There are 16 residues in the CDR3. Germline V gene sequence: CDR1 LGHNA, CDR2 YSLEER. V was pared by 10 bases and J by 2 bases, with 17 bases of the junction left unmatched. The CDR3 protein is CAIQRRTGVPTYEQYF. The CDR3 DNA follows: TGCGCCATCCAACGCAGAACAGGGGTTCCTACCTACGAGCAGTACTTC.

V usage is TRBV18 and J usage is TRBJ1-5; D is perhaps TRBD1 (5 bases). V was pared by 1 base and J by 5 bases, with 12 bases between. The CDR3 is made up of 15 amino acids. The germline V gene has CDR1 KGHSH and CDR2 LQKENI. DNA of the CDR3: TGTGCCAGCTCACCACGGGGCAGGGAGGATCAGCCCCAGCATTTT. It codes for CASSPRGREDQPQHF.

V is TRBV5-1 and J is TRBJ2-7; 11 bases are a match to TRBD1. This CDR3 region has 13 residues. Unmatched junction bases numbered 1, after V lost 2 bases and J lost 6 bases. CDR1 is SGHRS and CDR2 is YFSETQ in the germline V gene. CDR3 amino acids: CASSFGTGGEQYF. DNA of the CDR3: TGCGCCAGCAGCTTTGGGACAGGGGGCGAGCAGTACTTC.

The V gene is TRBV12-5, the J gene TRBJ1-1; D remains ambiguous. Germline lookup yields CDR1 LGHNT and CDR2 FRNRAP. V lost 1 base, J lost 2 bases, and 2 bases lay in between. The CDR3 runs 12 residues. CDR3 sequence: CASGLANTEAFF. Written as DNA, the CDR3 is TGTGCTAGTGGTTTGGCTAACACTGAAGCTTTCTTT.

This chain links TRBV19 with TRBJ1-3; D is unresolved. This CDR3 has 13 amino acids. Germline V lookup: CDR1 LNHDA, CDR2 SQIVND (reference sequence). V shed 0 bases and J shed 4 bases, with 4 bases lying between them. The CDR3, as DNA: TGTGCCAGTAGTATAGAACAGGGAAACACCATATATTTT. Translation: CASSIEQGNTIYF.

This sequence joins TRBV3-1 (or the pseudogene TRBV3-2) and TRBJ2-1; 8 nucleotides match TRBD2. V shed 6 bases, J shed 4 bases, and the junction held 11 bases outside the gene matches. The germline gives CDR1 LGHDT, CDR2 YNNKEL (reference sequence). This CDR3 has 16 amino acids. In nucleotides, the CDR3 is TGTGCCAGCAGTCTTAGCGGGAAGATAGTATACAATGAGCAGTTCTTC. It translates to CASSLSGKIVYNEQFF.

The chain has TRBV6-5 and TRBJ1-1, with 7 bases identical to TRBD1. CDR3 length equals 14 residues. Per germline, CDR1 MNHEY and CDR2 SVGAGI. Unmatched junction bases numbered 8, after V lost 6 bases and J lost 4 bases. The CDR3 region has the DNA TGTGCCAGCAGATCAACGACAGGGAGCACTGAAGCTTTCTTT. Translation gives CASRSTTGSTEAFF.

The chain uses TRBV5-6 and TRBJ2-2; D is unresolved. Germline V gene lookup returns CDR1 SGHDT and CDR2 YYEEEE. Trimming cost V 1 base and J 6 bases, with 4 bases left between them. This CDR3 comprises 12 residues. In nucleotides, the CDR3 is TGTGCCAGCAGCTTGTGGCCCGGGGAGCTGTTTTTT. This gives the protein CASSLWPGELFF.

This clone was picked up a small number of times. V usage is TRBV30 and J usage is TRBJ1-4; no firm D call. Trimming left V 5 bases short and J 8 bases short, with 24 bases between. The CDR3 is 16 amino acids. CDR1 GTSNPN and CDR2 SVGIG come from the germline V gene (reference sequence). The CDR3 region has the DNA TGTGCCTGGGCCGGGGAAGACGGGAATGGGGTCGAAAAACTGTTTTTT. This gives the protein CAWAGEDGNGVEKLFF.

The chain recombines TRBV28 with TRBJ2-2, with D possibly being TRBD1 (5 bases). Trimming took off 7 bases at V and 1 base at J, with 10 bases between the two ends. Per the germline V gene, CDR1 is MDHEN and CDR2 is SYDVKM. The CDR3 consists of 14 residues. CDR3 region: CASKTGQNTGELFF. The CDR3 DNA follows: TGTGCCAGCAAAACAGGTCAGAACACCGGGGAGCTGTTTTTT.

CDR3 loop: CASRRTGSGEKLFF. The DNA of the CDR3 is TGTGCCAGCAGGAGGACAGGATCGGGTGAAAAACTGTTTTTT. The V gene is TRBV2, the J gene TRBJ1-4; TRBD1 aligns across 7 bases. Germline values: CDR1 SNHLY, CDR2 FYNNEI. This CDR3 has 14 amino acids. V lost 6 bases, J lost 7 bases, and 8 bases stayed unmatched.

The chain carries TRBV7-9 and TRBJ2-7; 7 nucleotides match TRBD2. The CDR3 is 18 amino acids. Per germline, CDR1 SEHNR and CDR2 FQNEAQ (reference sequence). J was trimmed by 4 bases and V by 2 bases; bases with no gene match: 17. The CDR3 reads CASSLSTGTTTSLYEQYF. CDR3 nucleotide sequence: TGTGCCAGCAGCTTATCTACGGGGACTACTACATCCCTATACGAGCAGTACTTC.

This chain uses TRBV10-3 with TRBJ1-1, with TRBD1 as a possible D gene (5 bases). This CDR3 comprises 13 residues. Deletions cut 7 bases from V and 5 bases from J, with 14 bases between. Germline values: CDR1 ENHRY, CDR2 SYGVKD. CDR3 nucleotides: TGTGCCATCATGCCAGGGCGGGAAACTGAAGCTTTCTTT. Translation: CAIMPGRETEAFF.